The source of this TCR beta chain is a study of cytomegalovirus exposure and HLA in healthy donors. TCRdb's copy holds only in-frame clones and misses some; the assay was immunoSEQ multiplex PCR. Of approximately 280,000 clones detected, roughly 85% appear once; the ten largest clones hold around 1%. The J segment lost 6 bases and the V segment lost 3 bases, leaving 11 bases of the junction unmatched. The CDR3 runs 15 residues. Germline-derived CDR1 and CDR2 are LNHDA and SQIVND (reference sequence). The chain combines TRBV19 with TRBJ2-7, with 7 bases aligning to TRBD1. The sequence came from a woman between 18 and 30 years old in good health and CMV-seronegative. Sequencing used PBMCs. The CDR3 coding sequence is TGTGCCAGTAGTATTTCAGAGGGGGCGGAATCCGAGCAGTACTTC. Translating it yields CASSISEGAESEQYF.